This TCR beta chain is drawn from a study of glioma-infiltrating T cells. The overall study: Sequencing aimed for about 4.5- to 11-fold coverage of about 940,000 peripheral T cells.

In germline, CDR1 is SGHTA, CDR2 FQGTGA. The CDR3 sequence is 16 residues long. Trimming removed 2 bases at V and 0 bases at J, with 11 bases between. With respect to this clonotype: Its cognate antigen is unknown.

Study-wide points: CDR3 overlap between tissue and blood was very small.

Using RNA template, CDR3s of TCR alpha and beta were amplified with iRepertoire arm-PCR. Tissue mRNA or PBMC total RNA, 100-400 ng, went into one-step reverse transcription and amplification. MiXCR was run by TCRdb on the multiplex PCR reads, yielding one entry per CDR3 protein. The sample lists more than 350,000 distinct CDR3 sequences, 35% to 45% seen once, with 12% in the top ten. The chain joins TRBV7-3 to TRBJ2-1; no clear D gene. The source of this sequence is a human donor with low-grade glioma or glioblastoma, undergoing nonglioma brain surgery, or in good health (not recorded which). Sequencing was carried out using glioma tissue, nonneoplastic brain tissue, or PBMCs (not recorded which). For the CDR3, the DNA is TGTGCCAGCAGCTTATTCCACGGCAGCTCCTACAATGAGCAGTTCTTC. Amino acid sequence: CASSLFHGSSYNEQFF.